The sequence of this T cell receptor (beta chain) was determined in a study of blood T cell repertoires in COVID-19. Study summary: COVID-19 samples from acute and convalescent phases originated in the United States, Italy and Spain. From T cells, B-cell-depleted T cells, or PBMCs came the material, which was cDNA or gDNA.

In the study's own analysis: Reference gene primer amplification gave estimated nucleated cell counts. Assay: immunoSEQ multiplex PCR; the TCRdb copy retains only in-frame clones and omits some. V and J calls and clone size are those listed in that table; D and trimming were worked out from the DNA. The sample carries approximately 120,000 clones, 70% to 90% recorded once. The CDR3 totals 13 residues. Deletions cut 6 bases from V and 6 bases from J, with 14 bases between. Germline V gene sequence: CDR1 KGHSH, CDR2 LQKENI. Sequenced: peripheral blood. The receptor was derived from a woman aged 60-75 years with acute or convalescent COVID-19. V usage is TRBV18 and J usage is TRBJ1-2; tentative D call: TRBD1 (5 bases). CDR3 amino acids: CASSPDSGDGYTF. CDR3 coding DNA: TGTGCCAGCTCCCCAGACTCGGGGGATGGCTACACCTTC.